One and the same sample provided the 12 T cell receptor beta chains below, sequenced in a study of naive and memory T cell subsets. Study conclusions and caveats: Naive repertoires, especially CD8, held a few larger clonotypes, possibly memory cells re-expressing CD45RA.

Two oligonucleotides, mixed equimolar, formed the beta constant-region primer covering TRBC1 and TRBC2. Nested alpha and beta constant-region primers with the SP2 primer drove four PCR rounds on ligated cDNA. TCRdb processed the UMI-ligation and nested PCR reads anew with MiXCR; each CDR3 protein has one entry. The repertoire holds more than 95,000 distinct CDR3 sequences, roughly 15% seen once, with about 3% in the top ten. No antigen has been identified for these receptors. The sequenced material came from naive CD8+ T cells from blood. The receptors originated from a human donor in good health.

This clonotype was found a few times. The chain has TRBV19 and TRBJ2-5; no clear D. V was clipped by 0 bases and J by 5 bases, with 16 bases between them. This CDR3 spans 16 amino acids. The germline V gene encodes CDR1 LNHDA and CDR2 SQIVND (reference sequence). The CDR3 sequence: CASSIEYPVVRETQYF. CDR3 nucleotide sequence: TGTGCCAGTAGTATAGAATACCCAGTAGTCCGGGAGACCCAGTACTTC. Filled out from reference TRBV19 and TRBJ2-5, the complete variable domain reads DGGITQSPKYLFRKEGQNVTLSCEQNLNHDAMYWYRQDPGQGLRLIYYSQIVNDFQKGDIAEGYSVSREKKESFPLTVTSAQKNPTAFYLCASSIEYPVVRETQYFGPGTRLLVL.

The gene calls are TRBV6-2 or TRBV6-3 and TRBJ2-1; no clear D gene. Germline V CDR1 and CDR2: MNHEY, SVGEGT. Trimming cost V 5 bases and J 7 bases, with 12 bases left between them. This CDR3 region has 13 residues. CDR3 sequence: CASSHYLGNEQFF. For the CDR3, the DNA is TGTGCCAGCAGTCACTACCTAGGGAATGAGCAGTTCTTC.

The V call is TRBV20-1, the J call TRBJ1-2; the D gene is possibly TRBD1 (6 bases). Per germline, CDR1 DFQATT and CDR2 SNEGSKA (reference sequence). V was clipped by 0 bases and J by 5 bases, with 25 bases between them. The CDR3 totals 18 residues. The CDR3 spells CSARDWTGGRRGWYGYTF. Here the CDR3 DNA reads TGCAGTGCTAGAGATTGGACCGGGGGGCGGCGGGGTTGGTATGGCTACACCTTC.

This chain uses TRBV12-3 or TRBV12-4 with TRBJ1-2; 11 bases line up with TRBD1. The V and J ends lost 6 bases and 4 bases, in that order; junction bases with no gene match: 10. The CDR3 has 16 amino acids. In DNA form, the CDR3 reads TGTGCCAGCAGCGGGCCGCGGGGGACAGGGGGCTATGGCTACACCTTC. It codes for CASSGPRGTGGYGYTF.

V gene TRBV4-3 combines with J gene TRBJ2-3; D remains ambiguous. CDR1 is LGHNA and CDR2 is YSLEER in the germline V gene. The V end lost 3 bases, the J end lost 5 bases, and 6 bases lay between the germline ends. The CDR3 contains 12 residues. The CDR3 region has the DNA TGCGCCAGCAGCCACGGCGGAGATACGCAGTATTTT. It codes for CASSHGGDTQYF.

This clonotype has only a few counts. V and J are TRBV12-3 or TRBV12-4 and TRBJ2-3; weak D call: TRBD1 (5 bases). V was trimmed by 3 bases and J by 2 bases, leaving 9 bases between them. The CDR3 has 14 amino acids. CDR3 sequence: CASSFGRDTDTQYF. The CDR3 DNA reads TGTGCCAGCAGTTTTGGCAGGGACACAGATACGCAGTATTTT.

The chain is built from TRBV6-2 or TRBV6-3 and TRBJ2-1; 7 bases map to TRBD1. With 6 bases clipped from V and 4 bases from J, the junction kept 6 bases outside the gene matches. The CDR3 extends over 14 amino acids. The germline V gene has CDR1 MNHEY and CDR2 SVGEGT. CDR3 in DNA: TGTGCCAGCAGCCTGATGACAGGGTACAATGAGCAGTTCTTC. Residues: CASSLMTGYNEQFF.

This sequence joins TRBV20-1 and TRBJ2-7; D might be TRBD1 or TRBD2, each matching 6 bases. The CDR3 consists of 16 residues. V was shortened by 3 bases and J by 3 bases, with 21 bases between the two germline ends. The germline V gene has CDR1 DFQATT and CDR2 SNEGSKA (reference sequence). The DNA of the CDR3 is TGCAGTGCTAGTGGGGGACCGGGGGCCACTCTCTACGAGCAGTACTTC. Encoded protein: CSASGGPGATLYEQYF.

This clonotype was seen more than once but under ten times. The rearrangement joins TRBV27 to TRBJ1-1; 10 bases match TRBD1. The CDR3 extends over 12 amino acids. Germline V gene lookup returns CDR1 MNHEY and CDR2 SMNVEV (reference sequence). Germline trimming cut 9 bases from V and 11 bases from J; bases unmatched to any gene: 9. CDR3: CASIGQGESAFF. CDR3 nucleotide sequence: TGTGCCAGTATAGGACAGGGGGAGTCTGCTTTCTTT.

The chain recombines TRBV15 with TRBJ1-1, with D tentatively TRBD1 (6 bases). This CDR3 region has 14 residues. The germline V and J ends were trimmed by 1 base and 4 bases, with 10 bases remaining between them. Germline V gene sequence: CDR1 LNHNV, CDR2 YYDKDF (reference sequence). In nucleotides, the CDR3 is TGTGCCACCAGCAGAGGGCAGGGGCCCACTGAAGCTTTCTTT. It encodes CATSRGQGPTEAFF.

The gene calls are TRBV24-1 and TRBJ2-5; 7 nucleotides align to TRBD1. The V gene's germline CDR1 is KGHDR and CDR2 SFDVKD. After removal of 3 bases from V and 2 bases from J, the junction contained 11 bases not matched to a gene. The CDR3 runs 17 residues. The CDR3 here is CATSDPRQGRAQETQYF. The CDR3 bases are TGTGCCACCAGTGATCCTAGACAGGGCCGTGCGCAAGAGACCCAGTACTTC.

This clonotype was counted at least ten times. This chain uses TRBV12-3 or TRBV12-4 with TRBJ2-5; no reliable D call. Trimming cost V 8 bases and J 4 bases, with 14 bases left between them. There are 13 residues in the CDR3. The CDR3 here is CASRPPGGETQYF. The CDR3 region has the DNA TGTGCCAGCCGTCCCCCCGGCGGAGAGACCCAGTACTTC.